The present T cell receptor (beta chain) was sequenced within a study of precursors of human CD4 cytotoxic T cells (dated by TCRdb to between 2017 and 2018). For the study in its entirety: In total, CD4+ memory subsets from about 14 donors went into the bulk TCR-seq analysis. TCR-seq analysis of about 14 donors yielded TCRalpha and TCRbeta chain sequences (table S7).

Sequencing was carried out with an Illumina MiSeq. The original methods were these. The Shannon-Wiener index, calculated in VDJtools, was used to measure repertoire diversity. A TCRbeta clonotype counted as expanded if its clonotype frequency was 3 or higher. The public reads were reprocessed in TCRdb via fastp at Q25 and MiXCR, keeping in-frame beta chains. Each CDR3 protein gets just one entry, which takes the most common genes and DNA from the rows behind it. TCRdb's processing, not the authors', yielded these V and J calls. The sample table lists some 800 distinct CDR3 sequences, roughly 18% of them with a count of one. The ten largest clones add up to about 10% of the sample. The CDR3 has 15 amino acids, counting the end cysteine and phenylalanine. Just the 45-base CDR3 DNA is kept, in frame starting at base 1. V is pared back by 6 bases and J by 3 bases, with 17 bases lying between the germline termini. Reading the germline V gene (reference sequence) gives CDR1 LNHDA and CDR2 SQIVND.

What the study reported, not specific to this receptor: More restricted TCR repertoires, with lower diversity and more expanded clonotypes, were shown by IL-7Rhigh and IL-7R- TEMRA subsets than by TCM and TEM subsets. A larger fraction of IL-7Rhigh TEMRA clonotypes than of TEM or TCM clonotypes was made up of expanded effector clonotypes. According to the authors, a human observational design cannot definitively establish the direction of differentiation between precursor and effector cells. Only about 95% of the 14 donors were included in some bulk TCR-seq comparisons, suggesting that not every subset was available for every donor.

To test a precursor-effector relationship among CD4 cytotoxic T cells, bulk UMI-based TCR sequencing was performed on four sorted CD4+ memory subsets (TCM, TEM, IL-7Rhigh TEMRA, IL-7R- TEMRA). Cells were obtained from peripheral blood mononuclear cells isolated from human blood. This clonotype was seen more than once but under ten times. The clone's antigen remains unknown. Base-call qualities are not available, and no considerably larger clone is one nucleotide away. The sequence joins TRBV19 to TRBJ1-1, with the D gene not confidently named. The sample consisted of memory CD4+ T cells from blood (PBMCs). The TCR comes from a human donor in good health. The bases read TGTGCCAGTAGGGCGAGTAAGGGCTCGTACACTGAAGCTTTCTTT. The resulting protein is CASRASKGSYTEAFF.